This T cell receptor (beta chain) originates from a study of OX40 agonist ivuxolimab in advanced cancers. Findings and caveats of the study: At 0.1 to 3.0 mg/kg, CD4+ and CD8+ blood T cells expanded clonally by week 6.

Of note for this clone: Its antigen remains unidentified.

Produced via immunoSEQ multiplex PCR; TCRdb's table is partial and in-frame only. This table holds 15,000 to 20,000 clones, 65% to 85% found once. Germline trimming cut 5 bases from V and 1 base from J; bases unmatched to any gene: 6. CDR3 length: 15 residues. Looked up from germline, CDR1 is SGHAT and CDR2 is FQNNGV. This receptor was obtained from an adult with an advanced solid tumor such as melanoma, head and neck, liver or kidney cancer. Sequenced material: CD4+ or CD8+ T cells sorted from blood, taken in a trial of the OX40 agonist ivuxolimab. The V gene is TRBV11-2, the J gene TRBJ2-3, with 7 nucleotides matching TRBD1. CDR3 bases: TGTGCCAGCAGCACCCGACAGGGCGGCACAGATACGCAGTATTTT. Encoded protein: CASSTRQGGTDTQYF.